A selection of T cell receptor beta chains follows, all from one sample in a study of blood T cell repertoires in COVID-19. TCRdb's copy holds only in-frame clones and misses some; the assay was immunoSEQ multiplex PCR. The sample lists more than 300,000 clones; roughly 90% were seen once. What was sequenced was PBMCs or T cells enriched from blood (not recorded which). All receptors come from a woman aged 30 to 39 who had recovered from COVID-19. The CDR3 runs from the conserved cysteine through the conserved F or W. The D gene is left open where the match is weak. Only part of the rows carry a size: once, few, many, or a class if the clone is expanded.

TRBJ1-4	once	TRBV19	NA	TGTGCCAGTAGCCATACGGCGGTCGAGGGAACGGGTCGGGAAAAACTGTTTTTT	CASSHTAVEGTGREKLFF
TRBJ1-2	NA	TRBV19	NA	TGTGCCAGTAGTTCCACGTTGGGGGGAGGCTATGGCTACACCTTC	CASSSTLGGGYGYTF
TRBJ1-2	NA	TRBV6-5	NA	TGTGCCAGCAGTCTTACTTCCCGGGTGGAGGGCTACACCTTC	CASSLTSRVEGYTF
TRBJ2-7	NA	TRBV4-1	TRBD1	TGCGCCAGCAGCCAAGCGGGGGAGGGACAGGGCTTATACGAGCAGTACTTC	CASSQAGEGQGLYEQYF
TRBJ2-3	NA	TRBV3-1/TRBV3-2	NA	TGTGCCAGCAGCCAAGAATCGGTGCATCCGCAGTATTTT	CASSQESVHPQYF
TRBJ2-1	NA	TRBV24-1	NA	TGTGCTACCAGTGATTTTAGGGGATACAATGAGCAGTTCTTC	CATSDFRGYNEQFF
TRBJ1-4	once	TRBV28	NA	TGTGCCAGCAGGGCCCCCTCCGGGACACCCAATGAAAAACTGTTTTTT	CASRAPSGTPNEKLFF
TRBJ2-3	NA	TRBV9	NA	TGTGCCAGCAGCCGACAGGGCACAGATACGCAGTATTTT	CASSRQGTDTQYF
TRBJ2-2	NA	TRBV6-2/TRBV6-3	NA	TGTGCCAGCAGCCAAAGGAGGGGGGAGCTGTTTTTT	CASSQRRGELFF
TRBJ2-7	NA	TRBV27	TRBD2	TGTGCCAGCAGTTTATTTGGGGGGGTGCGGTCCTACGAGCAGTACTTC	CASSLFGGVRSYEQYF
TRBJ2-5	NA	TRBV4-3	NA	TGCGCCAGCAGCCAAGGGACTACCCGCGAGACCCAGTACTTC	CASSQGTTRETQYF
TRBJ2-7	NA	TRBV19	TRBD1	TGTGCCAGTAGCCACGGGACAGGGAGCTACGAGCAGTACTTC	CASSHGTGSYEQYF
TRBJ2-7	NA	TRBV3-1/TRBV3-2	TRBD2	TGTGCCAGCAGCCAAGACGGCGGGAGGGGGTACGAGCAGTACTTC	CASSQDGGRGYEQYF
TRBJ2-5	NA	TRBV28	TRBD2	TGTGCCAGCAGCCCGGGACTAGCGGGAGGACTACGAGAGACCCAGTACTTC	CASSPGLAGGLRETQYF
TRBJ1-2	NA	TRBV7-2	NA	TGTGCCAGCAGCACCTACCGGACTGGGGATGGCTACACCTTC	CASSTYRTGDGYTF
TRBJ1-4	NA	TRBV5-4	TRBD1	TGTGCCAGCAGCTTGGGAAGGGGGCTCGCTAATGAAAAACTGTTTTTT	CASSLGRGLANEKLFF
TRBJ1-3	once	TRBV10-3	TRBD1	TGTGCCATCAGTGGGACCCAGGGACAGGGTTTAAACACCATATATTTT	CAISGTQGQGLNTIYF
TRBJ2-3	NA	TRBV10-3	TRBD2	TGTGCCATCAGTCCGGGTAGCGGGAAGGGGGAGGATACGCAGTATTTT	CAISPGSGKGEDTQYF